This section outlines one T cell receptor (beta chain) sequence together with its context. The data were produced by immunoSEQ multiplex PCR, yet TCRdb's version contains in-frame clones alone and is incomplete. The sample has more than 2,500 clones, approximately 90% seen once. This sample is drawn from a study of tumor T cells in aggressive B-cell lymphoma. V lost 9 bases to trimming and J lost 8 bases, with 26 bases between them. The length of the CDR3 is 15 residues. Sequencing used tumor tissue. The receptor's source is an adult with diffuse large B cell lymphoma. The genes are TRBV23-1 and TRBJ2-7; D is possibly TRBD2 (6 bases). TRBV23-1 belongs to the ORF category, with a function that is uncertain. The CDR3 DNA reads TGCGCCAGTGACGTAAAGGGACTCGAAATGAGGAAGCAGTACTTC. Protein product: CASDVKGLEMRKQYF.